Below, one TCR beta chain is given with its context. Specified time point: newly diagnosed GD, antithyroid drugs for less than 3 months. Generation of the TCR library employed RNA extracted from PBMCs. The V gene end was trimmed by 4 bases and the J gene end by 1 base; junction bases not matched to a gene: 4. The CDR3 runs to 15 residues. Germline CDR1 is LGHNA and CDR2 is YNFKEQ. These data originate in a study of regulatory T cells in long-lasting Graves disease. The TCR beta library used iRepertoire HTBI primers with Arm-PCR amplification of CDR3. TCRdb recomputed calls from the multiplex PCR reads with MiXCR, one row per CDR3 protein. This table holds around 450,000 distinct CDR3 sequences, under 15% found once. The sample was also linked to a second study, of T cells in Graves' hyperthyroidism and ophthalmopathy.

This clonotype was sampled from a woman in her 30s with Graves disease. V is TRBV4-2 and J is TRBJ2-5; TRBD2 agrees at 9 bases. The source material was peripheral blood mononuclear cells (PBMCs), sampled at new diagnosis, from a patient treated with antithyroid drugs. The CDR3 bases are TGTGCCAGCAGCCCTCTAGCGGGGTCCCAAGAGACCCAGTACTTC. Amino acid sequence: CASSPLAGSQETQYF.